A single sample is the source of the 27 T cell receptor beta chains below, sequenced in a study of T cells in localized non-small cell lung cancer. Sequencing used immunoSEQ multiplex PCR; TCRdb keeps in-frame clones, though not all of them. The sample records 45,000 to 55,000 clones, around 77% being singletons. Source: peripheral blood, taken before any cancer treatment. The receptors shown here come from a man aged 35 to 70 with stage I squamous cell lung carcinoma.

This chain joins TRBV30 and TRBJ2-3; D is uncertain. The V gene lost 4 bases and the J gene lost 4 bases, with 6 bases spanning the gap. The CDR3 covers 11 residues. The germline V gene has CDR1 GTSNPN and CDR2 SVGIG (reference sequence). This chain's CDR3 is CAWTGADTQYF. CDR3 bases: TGTGCCTGGACGGGCGCAGATACGCAGTATTTT.

The rearrangement uses TRBV19 and TRBJ2-3; D tentatively reads TRBD1 or TRBD2 (7 bases each). Trimming took off 9 bases at V and 4 bases at J, with 20 bases between the two ends. Germline values: CDR1 LNHDA, CDR2 SQIVND (reference sequence). The CDR3 extends over 15 amino acids. The DNA of the CDR3 is TGTGCCAGCGACTCCGGCAGGGGGGGTCCAGATACGCAGTATTTT. It codes for CASDSGRGGPDTQYF.

This chain connects TRBV7-6 to TRBJ2-7, with D unresolved. CDR1 SGHVS and CDR2 FNYEAQ come from the germline V gene. V shed 5 bases and J shed 3 bases, with 17 bases lying between them. The CDR3 consists of 15 residues. As DNA, the CDR3 is TGTGCCAGCAGCCCCCAATTTGGGCAGGTCTACGAGCAGTACTTC. This gives the protein CASSPQFGQVYEQYF.

The gene calls are TRBV6-5 and TRBJ1-2, with TRBD1 identical over 7 bases. The CDR3 is 12 amino acids. Germline trimming cut 7 bases from V and 8 bases from J; bases unmatched to any gene: 7. The V gene's germline CDR1 is MNHEY and CDR2 SVGAGI. The CDR3 loop is CASKYRGGGYTF. Here the CDR3 DNA reads TGTGCCAGCAAATACAGGGGCGGAGGCTACACCTTC.

This chain uses TRBV5-5 with TRBJ1-3; D is ambiguous. CDR1 SGHKS and CDR2 YYEKEE come from the germline V gene (reference sequence). Trimming took 0 bases from V and 0 from J, leaving 7 bases between them. CDR3 length: 15 amino acids. CDR3 in amino acids: CASSLEWSSGNTIYF. CDR3 coding DNA: TGTGCCAGCAGCTTGGAATGGAGCTCTGGAAACACCATATATTTT.

The V gene is TRBV19, the J gene TRBJ1-6; D not resolved. Germline CDR1 reads LNHDA; CDR2 reads SQIVND (reference sequence). V was shortened by 7 bases and J by 3 bases, with 7 bases between the two germline ends. This CDR3 region has 13 residues. The CDR3 DNA reads TGTGCCAGTAATGCAGTCTATAATTCACCCCTCCACTTT. It codes for CASNAVYNSPLHF. The full variable domain, rest sourced from reference TRBV19 and TRBJ1-6, is DGGITQSPKYLFRKEGQNVTLSCEQNLNHDAMYWYRQDPGQGLRLIYYSQIVNDFQKGDIAEGYSVSREKKESFPLTVTSAQKNPTAFYLCASNAVYNSPLHFGNGTRLTVT.

CDR3 in amino acids: CATRTGEDTGELFF. The CDR3 nucleotides read TGTGCCACCCGGACAGGGGAGGACACCGGGGAGCTGTTTTTT. V is TRBV10-3 and J is TRBJ2-2, with 9 positions matching TRBD1. CDR1 ENHRY and CDR2 SYGVKD come from the germline V gene. V lost 10 bases and J lost 3; bases outside the gene matches: 6. The CDR3 covers 14 residues.

This chain joins TRBV6-6 and TRBJ2-7, with D perhaps matching TRBD1 (5 bases). The CDR3 is made up of 12 amino acids. Trimming stripped 11 bases from V and 6 bases from J, with 17 bases between. Per the germline V gene, CDR1 is MNHNY and CDR2 is SVGAGI (reference sequence). The CDR3 sequence is CALGQGNSEQYF. CDR3 bases: TGTGCCCTCGGCCAGGGAAATAGCGAGCAGTACTTC.

The V and J genes are TRBV7-8 and TRBJ2-2; the D is unclear. Per germline, CDR1 SGHVS and CDR2 FQNEAQ. V was pared by 5 bases and J by 4 bases, with 20 bases between. The CDR3 length is 17 residues. The CDR3 spells CASSENAVVLTTGELFF. The CDR3, as DNA: TGTGCCAGCAGCGAAAATGCAGTGGTGTTGACCACCGGGGAGCTGTTTTTT.

This clone was found a few times. V gene TRBV9 combines with J gene TRBJ1-6; no clear D. Germline CDR1 reads SGDLS; CDR2 reads YYNGEE. Trimming left V 7 bases short and J 2 bases short, with 10 bases between. The CDR3 runs to 14 residues. The CDR3: CASQTGTYNSPLHF. In DNA form, the CDR3 reads TGTGCCAGCCAGACCGGGACCTATAATTCACCCCTCCACTTT.

The chain is built from TRBV19 and TRBJ2-1, with 9 bases matching TRBD1. Losses at the gene ends were 6 bases for V and 8 bases for J; bases not matched to a gene: 5. This CDR3 region has 13 residues. Germline V gene lookup returns CDR1 LNHDA and CDR2 SQIVND (reference sequence). CDR3 residues: CASSWTGDDEQFF. The DNA for the CDR3 is TGTGCCAGTAGCTGGACAGGGGACGATGAGCAGTTCTTC.

In its sample, this clone was seen a few times. J is TRBJ1-2 and V is TRBV4-2; 10 bases are shared with TRBD1. Germline V gene data show CDR1 as LGHNA and CDR2 as YNFKEQ. Unmatched junction bases numbered 4, after V lost 6 bases and J lost 6 bases. The length of the CDR3 is 13 residues. CDR3 DNA sequence: TGTGCCAGCAGGCTCGGGACAGGGGATGGCTACACCTTC. This sequence encodes CASRLGTGDGYTF.

CDR3 sequence reads: CASSLGIPLDGFTDTQYF. CDR3 nucleotides: TGTGCCAGCAGCTTGGGGATTCCGTTAGATGGGTTCACAGATACGCAGTATTTT. The chain carries TRBV5-4 and TRBJ2-3; D gene uncertain. Trimming cost V 0 bases and J 2 bases, with 19 bases left between them. This CDR3 is built from 18 residues. Germline-derived CDR1 and CDR2 are SGHNT and YYREEE (reference sequence).

The chain combines TRBV4-2 with TRBJ2-5; D might be TRBD2 (6 bases). CDR3 length equals 15 residues. V was shortened by 1 base and J by 4 bases, with 13 bases between the two germline ends. The germline V gene has CDR1 LGHNA and CDR2 YNFKEQ. The CDR3 coding sequence is TGTGCCAGCAGCCAAGCCGGCGGGGCGGGAGAGACCCAGTACTTC. It specifies CASSQAGGAGETQYF.

The chain employs TRBV19 and TRBJ1-1; D is unclear. Germline values: CDR1 LNHDA, CDR2 SQIVND (reference sequence). CDR3 length: 14 amino acids. V was shortened by 4 bases and J by 0 bases, with 9 bases between the two germline ends. CDR3 bases: TGTGCCAGTAGTAGGGCCAGTATGAACACTGAAGCTTTCTTT. It encodes CASSRASMNTEAFF.

The rearrangement links TRBV5-1 to TRBJ1-5, with 7 bases fitting TRBD1. This CDR3 has 14 residues. Trimming cost V 4 bases and J 2 bases; bases outside gene matches: 3. Germline values: CDR1 SGHRS, CDR2 YFSETQ. The CDR3 region is CASSPGTGNQPQHF. DNA for the CDR3: TGCGCCAGCAGCCCCGGGACAGGCAATCAGCCCCAGCATTTT.

The chain is built from TRBV6-4 and TRBJ1-1; TRBD1 is a possible D gene (5 bases). This CDR3 has 14 amino acids. Germline CDR1 and CDR2: MRHNA and SNTAGT. V was shortened by 8 bases and J by 3 bases, with 16 bases between the two germline ends. CDR3 sequence reads: CASYRQKRHTEAFF. In DNA, the CDR3 is TGTGCCAGCTATCGACAGAAACGTCACACTGAAGCTTTCTTT.

V usage is TRBV10-1 and J usage is TRBJ2-1; D might be TRBD1 or TRBD2, each matching 5 bases. The CDR3 is 15 amino acids. The V gene's germline CDR1 is WNHNN and CDR2 SYGVQD (reference sequence). Trimming removed 1 base from V and 4 bases from J, with 11 bases in between. CDR3: CASSECQRGYNEQFF. In nucleotides, the CDR3 is TGCGCCAGCAGTGAGTGTCAGAGGGGATACAATGAGCAGTTCTTC.

Only one count was recorded for this clone. V gene TRBV4-1 combines with J gene TRBJ1-5, with a tentative D call TRBD1 (6 bases). V lost 1 base, J lost 6 bases, and 13 bases lay in between. This CDR3 has 15 residues. The germline V gene has CDR1 MGHRA and CDR2 YSYEKL. Written as DNA, the CDR3 is TGCGCCAGCAGCCAAGTCCCAGGGGCCTTTCAGCCCCAGCATTTT. Protein sequence: CASSQVPGAFQPQHF.

This clone was observed a single time. V and J are TRBV15 and TRBJ1-5; a possible D gene is TRBD1 (6 bases). The CDR3 runs to 13 residues. Trimming removed 0 bases at V and 13 bases at J, with 13 bases between. Germline V gene data show CDR1 as LNHNV and CDR2 as YYDKDF (reference sequence). The CDR3 DNA reads as TGTGCCACCAGCAGAGATCGGGGGGGGCCACAGCATTTT. Its translation is CATSRDRGGPQHF.

The chain recombines TRBV10-3 with TRBJ2-5; D gene unclear. V was pared by 10 bases and J by 1 base, with 19 bases between. Germline lookup yields CDR1 ENHRY and CDR2 SYGVKD. This CDR3 has 15 amino acids. This CDR3 reads CATKQWKESQETQYF. The CDR3 nucleotides read TGTGCCACCAAGCAGTGGAAGGAAAGCCAAGAGACCCAGTACTTC.

J is TRBJ2-1 and V is TRBV20-1; 8 bases match TRBD2. This CDR3 is 11 amino acids long. Trimming at V came to 5 bases and at J to 14 bases, leaving 8 bases not matched to a gene. Per the germline V gene, CDR1 is DFQATT and CDR2 is SNEGSKA (reference sequence). The CDR3 DNA reads as TGCAGTGCTCCGGGGGGGCTACGAGAGTTCTTC. Translated, it gives CSAPGGLREFF.

The gene calls are TRBV18 and TRBJ2-6; no definite D call. The CDR3 covers 17 residues. Germline V CDR1 and CDR2: KGHSH, LQKENI. V gave up 0 bases and J gave up 2 bases, with 11 bases separating them. The CDR3 DNA reads TGTGCCAGCTCACCACCGGTTTGGGGTCCTGGGGCCAACGTCCTGACTTTC. Translating it yields CASSPPVWGPGANVLTF. The full variable domain, with the rest looked up from reference TRBV18 and TRBJ2-6, is NAGVMQNPRHLVRRRGQEARLRCSPMKGHSHVYWYRQLPEEGLKFMVYLQKENIIDESGMPKERFSAEFPKEGPSILRIQQVVRGDSAAYFCASSPPVWGPGANVLTFGAGSRLTVL.

The chain recombines TRBV28 with TRBJ1-4, with D possibly TRBD1 on 6 matching bases. The length of the CDR3 is 15 residues. The V and J ends lost 6 bases and 8 bases respectively, with 19 bases between them. CDR1 MDHEN and CDR2 SYDVKM come from the germline V gene. The DNA of the CDR3 is TGTGCCAGCAGCACCACAGGGTTGGTCGGCGAAAAACTGTTTTTT. Its translation is CASSTTGLVGEKLFF. The whole variable domain, filled in from reference TRBV28 and TRBJ1-4, reads DVKVTQSSRYLVKRTGEKVFLECVQDMDHENMFWYRQDPGLGLRLIYFSYDVKMKEKGDIPEGYSVSREKKERFSLILESASTNQTSMYLCASSTTGLVGEKLFFGSGTQLSVL.

This sequence joins TRBV7-3 and TRBJ2-1; D gene uncertain. The CDR3 is made up of 19 amino acids. The V gene lost 5 bases and the J gene lost 1 base, with 24 bases spanning the gap. Looked up from germline, CDR1 is SGHTA and CDR2 is FQGTGA. CDR3 loop: CASSPKIVRSYTSYNEQFF. The CDR3 nucleotides are TGTGCCAGCAGCCCAAAGATTGTCCGGTCCTATACTTCCTACAATGAGCAGTTCTTC.

In its sample, this clone was seen a few times. The CDR3 loop is CASSYSNTYTDTQYF. CDR3 DNA sequence: TGTGCCAGCAGTTACTCTAACACATACACAGATACGCAGTATTTT. The chain is built from TRBV6-5 and TRBJ2-3; no clear D gene. CDR1 MNHEY and CDR2 SVGAGI come from the germline V gene. The CDR3 covers 15 residues. The V end lost 0 bases, the J end lost 2 bases, and 9 bases lay between the germline ends.

The CDR3 protein is CASSPSGFSGNTIYF. DNA of the CDR3: TGTGCCAGTAGTCCCTCAGGCTTCTCTGGAAACACCATATATTTT. This chain uses TRBV19 with TRBJ1-3; no reliable D call. The CDR3 runs to 15 residues. With 5 bases removed from V and 0 bases from J, the gap between germline ends came to 11 bases. Germline values: CDR1 LNHDA, CDR2 SQIVND (reference sequence).